One sample yielded the 32 T cell receptor beta chains listed below, sequenced in a study of molecular identifiers for immune sequencing clone quantification listed by TCRdb under 2018. Receptors were amplified or captured by PCR. Instrument used: Illumina HiSeq 4000. TCRdb trimmed public reads at Q25 via fastp, called clones via MiXCR and kept in-frame beta chains. CDR3 protein duplicates are merged, each entry listing the most common genes and DNA. For this sample there are 350,000 or so distinct CDR3 sequences; 20% to 25% appear just once. The ten largest account for approximately 0.8% of the sample. The specimen sequenced was naive CD8+ T cells from blood, with Jurkat cell RNA spiked in. Interpreted using the paper, the cell subset or site label stands for: FACS-sorted CD8+CD4-CCR7+CD45RA+ naive T cells. The receptors shown here come from a human donor in good health. Some libraries in this study had Jurkat cell RNA spiked in.

The table lists this clonotype with many counts. This chain joins TRBV2 and TRBJ1-1; D not resolved. Trimming removed 6 bases from V and 4 bases from J, with 18 bases in between. This CDR3 spans 15 amino acids. The germline V gene encodes CDR1 SNHLY and CDR2 FYNNEI. The CDR3 bases are TGTGCCAGCAGGGCCCAAACATACCTGGGCACTGAAGCTTTCTTT. Amino acid sequence: CASRAQTYLGTEAFF.

This clonotype has more than one count but fewer than ten. V gene TRBV7-9 combines with J gene TRBJ2-3, with 12 bases aligning to TRBD2. The junction had 8 bases not matched to a gene; V was cut back by 3 bases and J by 4 bases. From germline, CDR1 is SEHNR and CDR2 FQNEAQ (reference sequence). This CDR3 is built from 17 residues. The CDR3 loop reads CASSFPLAGGGSDTQYF. CDR3 bases: TGTGCCAGCAGCTTCCCTCTAGCGGGGGGGGGATCAGATACGCAGTATTTT. Looking up the rest from reference TRBV7-9 and TRBJ2-3 gives the full variable domain: DTGVSQNPRHKITKRGQNVTFRCDPISEHNRLYWYRQTLGQGPEFLTYFQNEAQLEKSRLLSDRFSAERPKGSFSTLEIQRTEQGDSAMYLCASSFPLAGGGSDTQYFGPGTRLTVL.

The V and J genes are TRBV30 and TRBJ1-5; D gene ambiguous. CDR1 is GTSNPN, CDR2 SVGIG, per germline (reference sequence). V gave up 3 bases and J gave up 7 bases, with 13 bases separating them. There are 13 residues in the CDR3. CDR3 nucleotide sequence: TGTGCCTGGAGCGCCATATTAAACCAGCCCCAGCATTTT. It is translated as CAWSAILNQPQHF. Complete variable domain (other parts from reference TRBV30 and TRBJ1-5): SQTIHQWPATLVQPVGSPLSLECTVEGTSNPNLYWYRQAAGRGLQLLFYSVGIGQISSEVPQNLSASRPQDRQFILSSKKLLLSDSGFYLCAWSAILNQPQHFGDGTRLSIL.

This clonotype was observed at least ten times. V and J are TRBV6-5 and TRBJ1-1, with a tentative D call TRBD1 (6 bases). Germline CDR1 reads MNHEY; CDR2 reads SVGAGI. This CDR3 has 17 amino acids. Trimming took 5 bases from V and 0 from J, leaving 19 bases between them. As DNA, the CDR3 is TGTGCCAGCAGTACCGGGACCTGGGGGCACATGAACACTGAAGCTTTCTTT. Protein sequence: CASSTGTWGHMNTEAFF.

Remarks on this clonotype: This may be a read error: a much more frequent sequence differs by one nucleotide. The chain is built from TRBV29-1 and TRBJ2-3; no reliable D call. Germline-derived CDR1 and CDR2 are SQVTM and ANQGSEA. Trimming removed 3 bases at V and 4 bases at J, with 8 bases between. The length of the CDR3 is 12 residues. CDR3 residues: CSVEIKPDTQYF. The CDR3 DNA reads TGCAGCGTTGAGATTAAGCCAGATACGCAGTATTTT.

The chain employs TRBV27 and TRBJ1-5; D is unclear. Trimming stripped 3 bases from V and 6 bases from J, with 9 bases between. CDR3 length equals 13 residues. In germline, CDR1 is MNHEY, CDR2 SMNVEV (reference sequence). CDR3 DNA: TGTGCCAGCAGTTTTAGTTCGAGTCAGCCCCAGCATTTT. Protein product: CASSFSSSQPQHF.

This clonotype has a handful of counts. This sequence joins TRBV3-1 and TRBJ1-6; no definite D call. V shed 1 base and J shed 0 bases, with 7 bases lying between them. The length of the CDR3 is 16 residues. CDR1 is LGHDT, CDR2 YNNKEL, per germline (reference sequence). CDR3 amino acids: CASSQGGYSYNSPLHF. CDR3 bases: TGTGCCAGCAGCCAAGGTGGATACTCCTATAATTCACCCCTCCACTTT.

This clonotype was recorded at least ten times. The rearrangement joins TRBV5-1 to TRBJ2-7; 11 bases are a match to TRBD2. The CDR3 covers 15 residues. CDR1 is SGHRS and CDR2 is YFSETQ in the germline V gene. Unmatched junction bases numbered 4, after V lost 4 bases and J lost 1 base. The CDR3, as DNA: TGCGCCAGCAGCGGCACTAGCGGGGGATCCTACGAGCAGTACTTC. Amino acids: CASSGTSGGSYEQYF. Drawing the rest from reference TRBV5-1 and TRBJ2-7, the complete variable domain is KAGVTQTPRYLIKTRGQQVTLSCSPISGHRSVSWYQQTPGQGLQFLFEYFSETQRNKGNFPGRFSGRQFSNSRSEMNVSTLELGDSALYLCASSGTSGGSYEQYFGPGTRLTVT.

This clonotype was counted ten times or more. The chain has TRBV14 and TRBJ2-3; D ambiguous. The CDR3 is 14 residues long. The V gene's germline CDR1 is SGHDN and CDR2 FVKESK. Trimming stripped 4 bases from V and 1 base from J, with 9 bases between. The CDR3: CASSLLDRTDTQYF. In DNA, the CDR3 is TGTGCCAGCAGCCTTCTGGACCGCACAGATACGCAGTATTTT.

The chain uses TRBV2 and TRBJ2-7; D unclear. Between the trimmed V and J ends, which lost 8 bases and 2 bases, there was a span of 7 bases. CDR1 and CDR2 from the germline V gene are SNHLY and FYNNEI. The CDR3 extends over 11 amino acids. The CDR3 DNA follows: TGTGCCAGCTTATCCACCTACGAGCAGTACTTC. This codes for CASLSTYEQYF.

To note about this clonotype: Just one base apart from a much larger clone, this may be a read error. Written as DNA, the CDR3 is TGTGCCAGTAGTATAGCCACCAGGACGGTTCTGCCCCAGCATTTT. Residues: CASSIATRTVLPQHF. The chain joins TRBV19 to TRBJ1-5; D unclear. This CDR3 is 15 amino acids long. Germline lookup yields CDR1 LNHDA and CDR2 SQIVND (reference sequence). Trimming left V 1 base short and J 9 bases short, with 16 bases between.

The chain links TRBV3-1 to TRBJ2-2; D is undetermined. Germline loops: CDR1 LGHDT, CDR2 YNNKEL (reference sequence). Trimming pared 0 bases from V and 1 base from J, leaving 15 bases between. The CDR3 loop spans 18 amino acids. Written as DNA, the CDR3 is TGTGCCAGCAGCCAAGATTTGGTGAGCGATGGGAACACCGGGGAGCTGTTTTTT. Translation: CASSQDLVSDGNTGELFF.

This clonotype was counted ten times or more. The J gene is TRBJ1-1, the V gene TRBV12-3 or TRBV12-4; no clear D gene. The ends were cut back, 1 base at V and 4 bases at J, with 10 bases in the middle. This CDR3 comprises 14 residues. The CDR3 DNA reads TGTGCCAGCAGTTTAGGGCAGTTTTTCACTGAAGCTTTCTTT. This gives the protein CASSLGQFFTEAFF.

In regard to this clonotype: Given a much more abundant clone one base away, this may be a read error. The genes are TRBV4-1 and TRBJ2-4; 11 bases agree with TRBD1. Germline V lookup: CDR1 MGHRA, CDR2 YSYEKL. The CDR3 contains 18 residues. CDR3: CASSPVPGTGGSKNIQHF. DNA for the CDR3: TGCGCCAGCAGCCCCGTTCCAGGGACAGGGGGTTCCAAAAACATTCAGCACTTC.

Many counts were recorded for this clonotype. V is TRBV2 and J is TRBJ2-3; either TRBD1 or TRBD2 may supply D (5 bases each). This CDR3 has 16 residues. Germline V gene lookup returns CDR1 SNHLY and CDR2 FYNNEI. V lost 8 bases and J lost 4, with 22 bases in between. CDR3 sequence reads: CASAWIRDPRADTQYF. The CDR3 nucleotides are TGTGCCAGCGCGTGGATTAGGGACCCACGGGCAGATACGCAGTATTTT.

Turning to this clonotype: Being one base from a much bigger clone, this may be a read error. The rearrangement links TRBV5-1 to TRBJ1-4; D unclear. The CDR3 totals 15 residues. The V gene's germline CDR1 is SGHRS and CDR2 YFSETQ. The CDR3 coding sequence is TGCGCCAGCAGCTTGGAGAACAGAGTTAATGAAGAACTGTTTTTT. The encoded protein is CASSLENRVNEELFF.

Of note for this clonotype: This may be a read error: a much more frequent sequence differs by one nucleotide. J is TRBJ2-5 and V is TRBV12-3 or TRBV12-4, with 9 bases that match TRBD2. Trimming removed 8 bases from V and 5 bases from J; junction bases left unmatched: 12. The CDR3 extends over 15 amino acids. In DNA form, the CDR3 reads TGTGCCAGCGGTTCTTGGGCGGGGGGGCTGGAGACCCAGTACTTC. Translated, it gives CASGSWAGGLETQYF.

This clonotype was seen more than once but under ten times. This sequence joins TRBV3-1 and TRBJ1-1; D is ambiguous. CDR1 LGHDT and CDR2 YNNKEL come from the germline V gene (reference sequence). CDR3 length equals 12 residues. V lost 1 base and J lost 7, with 7 bases in between. The CDR3 sequence: CASSQGRFEAFF. The CDR3 DNA reads TGTGCCAGCAGCCAAGGACGGTTTGAAGCTTTCTTT. Full variable domain (outside the CDR3, taken from reference TRBV3-1 and TRBJ1-1): DTAVSQTPKYLVTQMGNDKSIKCEQNLGHDTMYWYKQDSKKFLKIMFSYNNKELIINETVPNRFSPKSPDKAHLNLHINSLELGDSAVYFCASSQGRFEAFFGQGTRLTVV.

The sample holds many counts of this clonotype. The J gene is TRBJ1-5, the V gene TRBV13, with a tentative D call TRBD1 (5 bases). Germline V CDR1 and CDR2: PRHDT, FYEKMQ (reference sequence). There are 14 residues in the CDR3. The V and J ends lost 5 bases and 2 bases respectively, with 10 bases between them. In DNA, the CDR3 is TGTGCCAGCAGCATCGGGACGGGCAATCAGCCCCAGCATTTT. Its translation is CASSIGTGNQPQHF.

This clonotype was seen repeatedly, ten times or more. The chain links TRBV12-3 or TRBV12-4 to TRBJ2-3, with D possibly matching TRBD1 (6 bases). The CDR3 has 13 residues. V lost 2 bases and J 5 bases, leaving 8 bases between the germline ends. The CDR3 nucleotides are TGTGCCAGCAGTTTAAGGGGGAGAGATACGCAGTATTTT. Translation gives CASSLRGRDTQYF.

This clonotype was picked up many times. V gene TRBV19 combines with J gene TRBJ2-2; the D is unclear. The CDR3 contains 14 residues. Trimming left V 1 base short and J 3 bases short, with 6 bases between. Germline values: CDR1 LNHDA, CDR2 SQIVND (reference sequence). CDR3 region: CASSIGPHTGELFF. CDR3 sequence (DNA): TGTGCCAGTAGTATAGGGCCACACACCGGGGAGCTGTTTTTT.

Concerning this clonotype itself: The CDR3 carries no conserved terminal phenylalanine or tryptophan, so it likely arises from a read error. This chain joins TRBV7-9 and TRBJ2-3; tentative D call: TRBD2 (5 bases). Germline-derived CDR1 and CDR2 are SEHNR and FQNEAQ (reference sequence). This CDR3 region has 14 residues. The V gene lost 1 base and the J gene lost 3 bases, with 8 bases spanning the gap. CDR3 amino acids: CASSLVLATDTQYL. The CDR3 nucleotides are TGTGCCAGCAGCTTAGTTCTAGCAACAGATACGCAGTATCTT.

Points on this clonotype: It may be a read error: a sequence one base away is much more abundant. V gene TRBV4-3 combines with J gene TRBJ2-7; D uncertain. The CDR3 length is 13 residues. V was clipped by 2 bases and J by 4 bases, with 9 bases between them. Germline CDR1 reads LGHNA; CDR2 reads YSLEER. Written as DNA, the CDR3 is TGCGCCAGCAGCCAAAACGAAGGGTACGAGCAGTACTTC. It encodes CASSQNEGYEQYF.

With regard to this clonotype: A single base separates this from a much larger clone, so it may be a read error. The V call is TRBV5-4, the J call TRBJ2-7; 12 bases map to TRBD2. Germline values: CDR1 SGHNT, CDR2 YYREEE (reference sequence). There are 17 residues in the CDR3. The CDR3 sequence: CASSLWPSGRGSYEQHF. In DNA form, the CDR3 reads TGTGCCAGCAGCTTGTGGCCTAGCGGGAGGGGAAGCTACGAGCAGCACTTC.

This clonotype showed up many times. As DNA, the CDR3 is TGCAGCGTTGAACTTGCAGCTAGTTACACCGGGGAGCTGTTTTTT. This codes for CSVELAASYTGELFF. The chain joins TRBV29-1 to TRBJ2-2; D is undetermined. This CDR3 contains 15 residues. The V gene's germline CDR1 is SQVTM and CDR2 ANQGSEA. V was trimmed by 2 bases and J by 3 bases, leaving 13 bases between them.

This clonotype was seen only once. This may be a read error, as it is one base from a much larger clone. This chain uses TRBV11-2 with TRBJ2-3, with TRBD2 as a possible D gene (6 bases). The CDR3 sequence is 16 residues long. The V gene lost 5 bases and the J gene lost 0 bases, with 15 bases spanning the gap. Germline CDR1 SGHAT, CDR2 FQNNGV. In DNA form, the CDR3 reads TGTGCCAGCAGCCTGGACTACCGAAGCAGCACAGATACGCAGTATTTT. It specifies CASSLDYRSSTDTQYF.

With respect to this clonotype: A much larger clone sits a single nucleotide away, making a read error possible. Since no conserved phenylalanine or tryptophan closes the CDR3, a read error is the likely cause. This sequence joins TRBV6-2 or TRBV6-3 and TRBJ1-1; D uncertain. The V gene's germline CDR1 is MNHEY and CDR2 SVGEGT. This CDR3 spans 14 amino acids. Trimming removed 5 bases at V and 4 bases at J, with 14 bases between. CDR3 in amino acids: CASSPSDAGTEAFS. DNA of the CDR3: TGTGCCAGCAGTCCCTCCGATGCCGGCACTGAAGCTTTCTCT.

This clonotype was recorded many times. This chain joins TRBV11-2 and TRBJ2-1, with 10 bases identical to TRBD1. CDR1 is SGHAT, CDR2 FQNNGV, per germline. The V and J ends lost 5 bases and 6 bases, in that order; junction bases with no gene match: 7. This CDR3 spans 15 amino acids. CDR3 sequence (DNA): TGTGCCAGCAGCCCGAGGACAGGGGGGACCAATGAGCAGTTCTTC. Translating it yields CASSPRTGGTNEQFF.

The chain joins TRBV7-9 to TRBJ2-1, with 7 positions matching TRBD1. V shed 2 bases and J 4 bases; nucleotides not matched to a gene: 8. Germline V gene data show CDR1 as SEHNR and CDR2 as FQNEAQ (reference sequence). This CDR3 has 16 amino acids. The CDR3 spells CASSLYGTAFYNEQFF. CDR3 in DNA: TGTGCCAGCAGCTTATACGGGACAGCCTTTTACAATGAGCAGTTCTTC.

This clonotype was picked up many times. The genes are TRBV6-5 and TRBJ2-3; 10 nucleotides line up with TRBD1. CDR3 length equals 15 residues. Germline V gene data show CDR1 as MNHEY and CDR2 as SVGAGI. Trimming cost V 5 bases and J 4 bases; bases outside gene matches: 6. Here the CDR3 reads CASSPRDRGPDTQYF. The CDR3 DNA sequence: TGTGCCAGCAGTCCCCGGGACAGGGGCCCAGATACGCAGTATTTT.

This clonotype was picked up a small number of times. The rearrangement joins TRBV6-2 or TRBV6-3 to TRBJ2-7, with a tentative D call TRBD1 (6 bases). CDR3 length: 13 residues. From germline, CDR1 is MNHEY and CDR2 SVGEGT. Trimming pared 5 bases from V and 2 bases from J, leaving 10 bases between. CDR3 sequence: CASSPGAPYEQYF. The CDR3, as DNA: TGTGCCAGCAGTCCAGGGGCCCCCTACGAGCAGTACTTC.

This clonotype was seen at least ten times. This rearrangement joins TRBV7-9 to TRBJ1-1; D gene uncertain. The CDR3 runs 12 residues. Between the trimmed V and J ends, which lost 0 bases and 8 bases, there was a span of 7 bases. Germline lookup yields CDR1 SEHNR and CDR2 FQNEAQ (reference sequence). The CDR3 DNA is TGTGCCAGCAGCTTAGCTACCCAAGAAGCTTTCTTT. It codes for CASSLATQEAFF. The full variable domain, with the rest looked up from reference TRBV7-9 and TRBJ1-1, is DTGVSQNPRHKITKRGQNVTFRCDPISEHNRLYWYRQTLGQGPEFLTYFQNEAQLEKSRLLSDRFSAERPKGSFSTLEIQRTEQGDSAMYLCASSLATQEAFFGQGTRLTVV.